The T cell receptor (beta chain) described here comes from a study of blood T cell repertoires in COVID-19. Looking at the study overall: Whether acute or convalescent, the COVID-19 samples came from the United States, Italy and Spain. Sources were T cells, B-cell-depleted T cells, or PBMCs; the material itself was cDNA or gDNA.

Germline values: CDR1 MDHEN, CDR2 SYDVKM. The CDR3 is 16 residues long. Germline trimming cut 2 bases from V and 6 bases from J; bases unmatched to any gene: 7. In the original analysis: Reference gene primer amplification gave nucleated cell count estimates. Profiling relied on immunoSEQ multiplex PCR, and the TCRdb table lists in-frame clones only, not all of them. D and trimming were read from the DNA, whereas the V and J calls and clone size are those reported in that table. This sample yields a few hundred thousand clones, of which about four fifths are seen a single time; about 1.2% belongs to the top ten.

The chain couples TRBV28 to TRBJ2-3; 11 positions match TRBD2. This TCR was sampled from a woman between 50 and 59 years old with acute or convalescent COVID-19. Specimen: peripheral blood. CDR3 sequence: CASSLPLAGGKDTQYF. The CDR3 DNA reads as TGTGCCAGCAGTTTACCTCTAGCGGGGGGTAAGGATACGCAGTATTTT.